The 6 T cell receptor beta chains below were found in one sample sequenced in a study of human thymus T cells. The assay was immunoSEQ multiplex PCR, and TCRdb's table has in-frame clones only and misses some. The sample lists tens of thousands of clones; approximately 93% were seen once. The material sequenced was blood. All receptors come from a boy less than two years old with a congenital heart defect but otherwise immunologically healthy.

This chain connects TRBV5-4 to TRBJ2-3; D call uncertain. The CDR3 covers 11 residues. V dropped 7 bases and J dropped 1 base, with 4 bases sitting between them. Germline lookup yields CDR1 SGHNT and CDR2 YYREEE (reference sequence). In nucleotides, the CDR3 is TGTGCCAGCGGGGGCACAGATACGCAGTATTTT. This gives the protein CASGGTDTQYF.

V usage is TRBV6-1 and J usage is TRBJ1-5, with a possible D match to TRBD1 (5 bases). Germline CDR1 reads MNHNS; CDR2 reads SASEGT. V lost 7 bases, J lost 4 bases, and 14 bases lay in between. The CDR3 contains 14 residues. The CDR3 DNA reads as TGTGCCAGCACGGGTAAGGGGAAGAATCAGCCCCAGCATTTT. Its translation: CASTGKGKNQPQHF.

The gene calls are TRBV30 and TRBJ2-5, with D possibly being TRBD1 (5 bases). This CDR3 spans 12 amino acids. CDR1 and CDR2 (germline): GTSNPN, SVGIG (reference sequence). Trimming removed 5 bases from V and 5 bases from J, with 12 bases in between. CDR3 sequence (DNA): TGTGCCTGGGACCTCTCAGGGGAGACCCAGTACTTC. The encoded protein is CAWDLSGETQYF.

This chain connects TRBV5-1 to TRBJ2-3; the D gene is possibly TRBD1 (6 bases). The CDR3 is made up of 17 amino acids. The germline V and J ends were trimmed by 3 bases and 5 bases, with 22 bases remaining between them. From germline, CDR1 is SGHRS and CDR2 YFSETQ. The CDR3 sequence is CASSYNPGVQLRDTQYF. The CDR3 region has the DNA TGCGCCAGCAGCTACAATCCAGGGGTTCAGTTGCGAGATACGCAGTATTTT.

This clone was counted only a few times. This chain uses TRBV7-9 with TRBJ2-1; 8 bases match TRBD2. The CDR3 spans 16 residues. The junction had 18 bases not matched to a gene; V was cut back by 7 bases and J by 10 bases. The germline V gene encodes CDR1 SEHNR and CDR2 FQNEAQ (reference sequence). The CDR3 reads CASTELPVAGSLEQFF. The CDR3 nucleotides are TGTGCCAGCACCGAACTACCTGTAGCGGGGAGTTTGGAGCAGTTCTTC.

This chain uses TRBV7-2 with TRBJ2-5; 12 bases map to TRBD2. There are 14 residues in the CDR3. CDR1 and CDR2 (germline): SGHTA, FQGNSA. Trimming at V came to 4 bases and at J to 3 bases, leaving 0 bases not matched to a gene. The CDR3 here is CASSWTSGEETQYF. The DNA for the CDR3 is TGTGCCAGCAGCTGGACTAGCGGGGAAGAGACCCAGTACTTC.